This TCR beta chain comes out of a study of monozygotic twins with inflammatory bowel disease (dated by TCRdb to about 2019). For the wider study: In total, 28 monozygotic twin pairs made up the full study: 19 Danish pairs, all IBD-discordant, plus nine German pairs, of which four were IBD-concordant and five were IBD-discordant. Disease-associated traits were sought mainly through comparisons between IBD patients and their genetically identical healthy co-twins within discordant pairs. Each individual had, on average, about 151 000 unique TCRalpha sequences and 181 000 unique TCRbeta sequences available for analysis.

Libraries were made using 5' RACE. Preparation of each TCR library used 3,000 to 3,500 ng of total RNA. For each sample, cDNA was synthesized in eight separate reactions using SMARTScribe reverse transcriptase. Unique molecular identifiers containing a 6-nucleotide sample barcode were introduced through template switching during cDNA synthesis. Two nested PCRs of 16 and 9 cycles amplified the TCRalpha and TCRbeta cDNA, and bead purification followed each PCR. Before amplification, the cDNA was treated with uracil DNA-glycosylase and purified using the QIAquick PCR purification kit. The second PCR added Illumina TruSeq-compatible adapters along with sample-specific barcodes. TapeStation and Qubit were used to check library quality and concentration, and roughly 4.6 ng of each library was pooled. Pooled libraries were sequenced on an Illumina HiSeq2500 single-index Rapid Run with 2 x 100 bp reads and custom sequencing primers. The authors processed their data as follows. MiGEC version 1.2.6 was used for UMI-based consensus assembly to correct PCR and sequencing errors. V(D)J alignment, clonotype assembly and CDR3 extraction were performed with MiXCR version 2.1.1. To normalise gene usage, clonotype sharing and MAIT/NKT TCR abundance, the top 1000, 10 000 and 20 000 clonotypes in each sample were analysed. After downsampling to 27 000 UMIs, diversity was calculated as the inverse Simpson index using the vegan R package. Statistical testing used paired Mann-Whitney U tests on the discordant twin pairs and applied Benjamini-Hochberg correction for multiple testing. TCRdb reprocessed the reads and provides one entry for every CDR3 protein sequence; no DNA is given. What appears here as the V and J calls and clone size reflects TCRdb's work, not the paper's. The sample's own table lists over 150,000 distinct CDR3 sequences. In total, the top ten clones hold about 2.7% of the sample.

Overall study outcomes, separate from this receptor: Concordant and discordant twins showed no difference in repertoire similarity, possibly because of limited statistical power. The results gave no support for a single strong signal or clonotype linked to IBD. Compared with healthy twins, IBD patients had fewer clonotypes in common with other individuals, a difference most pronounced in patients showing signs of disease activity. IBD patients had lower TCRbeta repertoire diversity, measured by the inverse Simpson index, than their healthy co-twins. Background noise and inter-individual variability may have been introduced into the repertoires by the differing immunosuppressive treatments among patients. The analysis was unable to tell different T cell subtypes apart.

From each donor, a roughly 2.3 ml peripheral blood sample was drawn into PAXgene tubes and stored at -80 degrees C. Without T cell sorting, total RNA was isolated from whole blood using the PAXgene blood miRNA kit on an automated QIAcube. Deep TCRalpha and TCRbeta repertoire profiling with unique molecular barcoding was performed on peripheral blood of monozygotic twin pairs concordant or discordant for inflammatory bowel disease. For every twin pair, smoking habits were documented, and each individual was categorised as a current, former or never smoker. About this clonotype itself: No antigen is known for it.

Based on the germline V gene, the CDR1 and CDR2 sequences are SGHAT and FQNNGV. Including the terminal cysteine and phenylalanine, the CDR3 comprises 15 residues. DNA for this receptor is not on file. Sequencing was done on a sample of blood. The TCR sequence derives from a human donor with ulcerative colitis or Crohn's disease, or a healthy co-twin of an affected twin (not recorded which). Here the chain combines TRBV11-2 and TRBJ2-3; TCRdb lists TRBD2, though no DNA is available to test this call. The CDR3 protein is CASSTAPGLADTQYF.